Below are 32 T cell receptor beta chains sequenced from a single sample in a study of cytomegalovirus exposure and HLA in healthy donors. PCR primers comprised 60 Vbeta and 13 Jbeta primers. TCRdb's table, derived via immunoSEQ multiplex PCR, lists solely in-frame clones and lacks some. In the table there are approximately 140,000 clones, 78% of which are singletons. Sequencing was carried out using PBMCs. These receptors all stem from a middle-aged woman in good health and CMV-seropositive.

CDR3 DNA: TGTGCCAGCAGCTTACAACCTAGCGGGAGTGCAGATACGCAGTATTTT. Amino acids: CASSLQPSGSADTQYF. The chain uses TRBV7-6 and TRBJ2-3, with TRBD2 matching over 10 bases. The CDR3 has 16 residues. CDR1 is SGHVS and CDR2 is FNYEAQ in the germline V gene. The V and J ends lost 2 bases and 4 bases, in that order; junction bases with no gene match: 6. Using reference TRBV7-6 and TRBJ2-3 for the parts outside the CDR3, the full variable domain is GAGVSQSPRYKVTKRGQDVALRCDPISGHVSLYWYRQALGQGPEFLTYFNYEAQQDKSGLPNDRFSAERPEGSISTLTIQRTEQRDSAMYRCASSLQPSGSADTQYFGPGTRLTVL.

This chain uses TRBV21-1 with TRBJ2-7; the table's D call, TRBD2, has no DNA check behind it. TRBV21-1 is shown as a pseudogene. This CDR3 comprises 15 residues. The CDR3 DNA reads TGTGCCAGCAGCAACCGACTAGCGGGAGAGTACGAGCAGTACTTC. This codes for CASSNRLAGEYEQYF.

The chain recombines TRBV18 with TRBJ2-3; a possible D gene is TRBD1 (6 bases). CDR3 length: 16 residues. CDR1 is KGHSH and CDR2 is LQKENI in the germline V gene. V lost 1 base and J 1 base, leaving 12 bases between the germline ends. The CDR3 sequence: CASSPRTASRTDTQYF. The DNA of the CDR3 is TGTGCCAGCTCACCACGGACAGCGTCCCGCACAGATACGCAGTATTTT.

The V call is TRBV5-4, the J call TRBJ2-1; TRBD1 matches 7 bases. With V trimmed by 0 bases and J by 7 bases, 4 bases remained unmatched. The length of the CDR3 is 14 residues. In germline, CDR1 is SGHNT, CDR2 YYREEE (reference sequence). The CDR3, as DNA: TGTGCCAGCAGCTTGGTGGGACAGAAGAATGAGCAGTTCTTC. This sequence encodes CASSLVGQKNEQFF.

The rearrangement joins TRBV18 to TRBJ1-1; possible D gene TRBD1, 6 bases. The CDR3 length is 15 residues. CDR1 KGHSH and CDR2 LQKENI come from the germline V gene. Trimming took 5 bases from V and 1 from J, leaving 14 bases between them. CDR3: CASSVGQFQNTEAFF. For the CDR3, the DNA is TGTGCCAGCTCAGTCGGACAGTTCCAGAACACTGAAGCTTTCTTT.

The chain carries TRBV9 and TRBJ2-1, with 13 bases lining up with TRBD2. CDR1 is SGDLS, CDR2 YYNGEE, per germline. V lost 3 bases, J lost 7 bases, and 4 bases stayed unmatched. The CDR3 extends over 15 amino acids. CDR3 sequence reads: CASSGTSGRVNEQFF. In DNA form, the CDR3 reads TGTGCCAGCAGCGGGACTAGCGGGAGAGTTAATGAGCAGTTCTTC.

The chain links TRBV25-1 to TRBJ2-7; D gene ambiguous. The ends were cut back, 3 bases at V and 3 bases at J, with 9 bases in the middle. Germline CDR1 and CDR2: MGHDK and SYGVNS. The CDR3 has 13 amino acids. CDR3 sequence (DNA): TGTGCCAGCAGTGAGCCTTACTACTACGAGCAGTACTTC. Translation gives CASSEPYYYEQYF.

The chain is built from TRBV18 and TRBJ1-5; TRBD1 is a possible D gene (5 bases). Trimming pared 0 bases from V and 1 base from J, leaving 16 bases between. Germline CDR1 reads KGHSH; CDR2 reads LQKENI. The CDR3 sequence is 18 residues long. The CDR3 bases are TGTGCCAGCTCACCACCAAAGGGGCGCCGTATCAGCAATCAGCCCCAGCATTTT. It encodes CASSPPKGRRISNQPQHF.

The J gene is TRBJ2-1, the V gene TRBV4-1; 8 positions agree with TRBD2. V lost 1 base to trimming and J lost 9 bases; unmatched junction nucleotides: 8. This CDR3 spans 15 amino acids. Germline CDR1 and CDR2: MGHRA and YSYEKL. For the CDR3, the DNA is TGCGCCAGCAGCCAAGTTAGCGGGAAGACCACTGAGCAGTTCTTC. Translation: CASSQVSGKTTEQFF.

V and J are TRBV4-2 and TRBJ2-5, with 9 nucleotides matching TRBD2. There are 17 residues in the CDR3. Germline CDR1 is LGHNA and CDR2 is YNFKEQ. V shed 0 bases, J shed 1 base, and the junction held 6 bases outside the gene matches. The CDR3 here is CASSQEGTSPRQETQYF. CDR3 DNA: TGTGCCAGCAGCCAAGAGGGGACTAGCCCCCGCCAAGAGACCCAGTACTTC.

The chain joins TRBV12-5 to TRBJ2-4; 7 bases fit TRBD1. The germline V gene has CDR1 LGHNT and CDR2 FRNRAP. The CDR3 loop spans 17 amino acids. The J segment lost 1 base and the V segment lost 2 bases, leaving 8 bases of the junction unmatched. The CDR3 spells CASGLSSDRAAKNIQYF. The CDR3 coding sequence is TGTGCTAGTGGTTTGTCCAGCGACAGGGCGGCCAAAAACATTCAGTACTTC.

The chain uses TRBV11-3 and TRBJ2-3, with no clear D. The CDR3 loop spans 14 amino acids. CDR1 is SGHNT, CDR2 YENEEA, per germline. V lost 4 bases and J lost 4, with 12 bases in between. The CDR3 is CASSYGERADTQYF. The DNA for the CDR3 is TGTGCCAGCAGCTACGGCGAACGGGCAGATACGCAGTATTTT.

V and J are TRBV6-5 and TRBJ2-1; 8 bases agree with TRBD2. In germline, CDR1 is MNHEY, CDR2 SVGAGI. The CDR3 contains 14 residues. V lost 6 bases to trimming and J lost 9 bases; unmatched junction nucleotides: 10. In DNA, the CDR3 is TGTGCCAGCAGCCGGGAGGGCCCGCGCGGTGAGCAGTTCTTC. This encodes CASSREGPRGEQFF.

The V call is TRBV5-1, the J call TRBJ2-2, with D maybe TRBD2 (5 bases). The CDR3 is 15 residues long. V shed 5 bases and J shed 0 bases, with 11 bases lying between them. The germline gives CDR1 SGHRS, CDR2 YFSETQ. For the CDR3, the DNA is TGCGCCAGCAGTCCCCGAGGGACGAACACCGGGGAGCTGTTTTTT. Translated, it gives CASSPRGTNTGELFF.

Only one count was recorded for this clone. CDR3 sequence (DNA): TGTGCCAGCAGCCCCCTTAGGGGAAGAGGTACCTACGAGCAGTACTTC. Residues: CASSPLRGRGTYEQYF. The V and J genes are TRBV5-6 and TRBJ2-7; D is perhaps TRBD1 (5 bases). Germline CDR1 reads SGHDT; CDR2 reads YYEEEE. This CDR3 is built from 16 residues. V lost 4 bases and J 2 bases, leaving 19 bases between the germline ends.

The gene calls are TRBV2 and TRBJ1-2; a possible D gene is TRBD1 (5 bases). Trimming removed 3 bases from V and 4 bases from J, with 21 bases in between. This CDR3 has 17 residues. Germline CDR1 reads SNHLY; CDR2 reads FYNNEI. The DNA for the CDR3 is TGTGCCAGCAGTGAGACCCCTACGACAGCAACGATCTATGGCTACACCTTC. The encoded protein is CASSETPTTATIYGYTF.

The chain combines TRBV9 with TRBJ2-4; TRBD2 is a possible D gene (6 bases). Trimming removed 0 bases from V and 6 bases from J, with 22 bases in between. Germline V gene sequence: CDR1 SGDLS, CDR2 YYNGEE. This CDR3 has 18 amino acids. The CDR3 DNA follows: TGTGCCAGCAGCGTAGGGGGAGACGGCGGGGTAGAGAGAAACATTCAGTACTTC. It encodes CASSVGGDGGVERNIQYF.

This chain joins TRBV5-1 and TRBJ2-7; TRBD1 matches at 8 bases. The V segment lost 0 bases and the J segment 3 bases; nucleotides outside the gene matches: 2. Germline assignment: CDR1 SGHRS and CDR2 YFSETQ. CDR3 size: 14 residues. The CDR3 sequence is CASSLGQGYYEQYF. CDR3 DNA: TGCGCCAGCAGCTTGGGACAGGGGTACTACGAGCAGTACTTC.

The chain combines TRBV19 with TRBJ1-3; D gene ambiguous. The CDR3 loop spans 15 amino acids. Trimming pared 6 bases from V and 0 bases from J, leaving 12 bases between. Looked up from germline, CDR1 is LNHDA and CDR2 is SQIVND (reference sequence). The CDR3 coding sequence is TGTGCCAGTAGCCCCGGAGGGCACTCTGGAAACACCATATATTTT. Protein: CASSPGGHSGNTIYF.

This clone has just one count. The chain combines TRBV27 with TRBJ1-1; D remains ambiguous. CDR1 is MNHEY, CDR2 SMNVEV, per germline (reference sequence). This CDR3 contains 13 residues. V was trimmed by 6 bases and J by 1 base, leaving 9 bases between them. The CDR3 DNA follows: TGTGCCAGCAGGCCACACAAGAACACTGAAGCTTTCTTT. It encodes CASRPHKNTEAFF.

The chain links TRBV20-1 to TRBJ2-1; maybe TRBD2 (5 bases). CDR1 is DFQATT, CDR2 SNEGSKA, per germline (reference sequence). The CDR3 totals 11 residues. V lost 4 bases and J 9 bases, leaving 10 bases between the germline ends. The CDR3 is CSATSRREQFF. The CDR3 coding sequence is TGCAGTGCTACTAGCCGGCGTGAGCAGTTCTTC.

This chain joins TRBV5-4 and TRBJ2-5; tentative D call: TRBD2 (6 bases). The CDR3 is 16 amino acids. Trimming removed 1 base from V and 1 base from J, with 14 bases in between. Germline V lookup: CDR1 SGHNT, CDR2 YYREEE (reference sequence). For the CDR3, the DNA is TGTGCCAGCAGCTTGAAATTAGCGGCGACCCAAGAGACCCAGTACTTC. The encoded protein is CASSLKLAATQETQYF. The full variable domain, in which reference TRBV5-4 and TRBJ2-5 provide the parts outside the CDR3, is ETGVTQSPTHLIKTRGQQVTLRCSSQSGHNTVSWYQQALGQGPQFIFQYYREEENGRGNFPPRFSGLQFPNYSSELNVNALELDDSALYLCASSLKLAATQETQYFGPGTRLLVL.

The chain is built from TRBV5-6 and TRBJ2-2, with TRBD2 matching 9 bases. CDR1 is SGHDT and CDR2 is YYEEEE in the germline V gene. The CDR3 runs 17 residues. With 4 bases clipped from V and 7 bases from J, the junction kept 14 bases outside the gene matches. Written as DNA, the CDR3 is TGTGCCAGCAGCCCGTCAGCTAGCGGGACTTTGTTCGGGGAGCTGTTTTTT. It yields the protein CASSPSASGTLFGELFF.

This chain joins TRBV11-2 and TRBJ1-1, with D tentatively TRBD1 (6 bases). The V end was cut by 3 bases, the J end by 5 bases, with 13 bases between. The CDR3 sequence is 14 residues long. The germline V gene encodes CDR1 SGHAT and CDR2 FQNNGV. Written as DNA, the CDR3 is TGTGCCAGCAGCTTCCTGACAGGAGGTACTGAAGCTTTCTTT. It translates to CASSFLTGGTEAFF.

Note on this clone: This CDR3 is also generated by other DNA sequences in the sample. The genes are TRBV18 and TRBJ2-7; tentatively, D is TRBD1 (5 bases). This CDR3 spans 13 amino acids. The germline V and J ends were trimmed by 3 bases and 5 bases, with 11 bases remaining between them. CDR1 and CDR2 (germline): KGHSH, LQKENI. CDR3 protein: CASSPGQGNEQYF. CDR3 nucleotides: TGTGCCAGCTCACCGGGCCAGGGCAACGAGCAGTACTTC.

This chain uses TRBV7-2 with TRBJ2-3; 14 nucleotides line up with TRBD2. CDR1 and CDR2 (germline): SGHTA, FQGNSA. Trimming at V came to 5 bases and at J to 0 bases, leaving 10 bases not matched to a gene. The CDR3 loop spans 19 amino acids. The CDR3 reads CASSQRGLAGGLSTDTQYF. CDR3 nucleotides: TGTGCCAGCAGCCAAAGAGGACTAGCGGGAGGACTAAGCACAGATACGCAGTATTTT.

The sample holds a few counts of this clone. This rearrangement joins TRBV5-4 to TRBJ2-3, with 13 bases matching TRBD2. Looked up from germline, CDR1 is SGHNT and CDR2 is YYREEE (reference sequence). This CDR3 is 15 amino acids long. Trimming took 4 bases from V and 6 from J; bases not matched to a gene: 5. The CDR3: CASSIGTSGIDTQYF. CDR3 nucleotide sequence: TGTGCCAGCAGCATCGGGACTAGCGGGATTGATACGCAGTATTTT.

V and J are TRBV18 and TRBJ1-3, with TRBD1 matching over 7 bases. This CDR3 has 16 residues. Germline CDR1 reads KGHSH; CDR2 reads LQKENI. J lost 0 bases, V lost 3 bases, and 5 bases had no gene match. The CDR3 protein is CASSPNRDSSGNTIYF. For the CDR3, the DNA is TGTGCCAGCTCACCCAACCGGGACAGCTCTGGAAACACCATATATTTT. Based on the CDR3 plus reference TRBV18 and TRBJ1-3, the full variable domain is NAGVMQNPRHLVRRRGQEARLRCSPMKGHSHVYWYRQLPEEGLKFMVYLQKENIIDESGMPKERFSAEFPKEGPSILRIQQVVRGDSAAYFCASSPNRDSSGNTIYFGEGSWLTVV.

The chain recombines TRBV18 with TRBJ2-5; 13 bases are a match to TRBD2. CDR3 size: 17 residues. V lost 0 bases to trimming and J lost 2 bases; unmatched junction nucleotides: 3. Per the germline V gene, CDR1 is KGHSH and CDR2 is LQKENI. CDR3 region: CASSPPSGLAGQETQYF. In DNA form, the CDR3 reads TGTGCCAGCTCACCACCTTCGGGACTAGCGGGGCAAGAGACCCAGTACTTC.

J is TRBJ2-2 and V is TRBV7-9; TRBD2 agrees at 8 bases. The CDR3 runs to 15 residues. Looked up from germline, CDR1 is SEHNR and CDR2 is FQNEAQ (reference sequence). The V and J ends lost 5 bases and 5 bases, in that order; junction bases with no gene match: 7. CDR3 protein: CASSRTSLSTGELFF. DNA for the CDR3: TGTGCCAGCAGCCGGACTAGCCTAAGTACCGGGGAGCTGTTTTTT.

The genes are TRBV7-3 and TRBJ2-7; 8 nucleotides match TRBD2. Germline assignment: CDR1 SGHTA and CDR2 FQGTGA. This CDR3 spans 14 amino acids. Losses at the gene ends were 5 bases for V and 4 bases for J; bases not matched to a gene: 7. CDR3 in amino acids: CASSHSSGLYEQYF. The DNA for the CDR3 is TGTGCCAGCAGCCATTCTAGCGGGCTATACGAGCAGTACTTC.

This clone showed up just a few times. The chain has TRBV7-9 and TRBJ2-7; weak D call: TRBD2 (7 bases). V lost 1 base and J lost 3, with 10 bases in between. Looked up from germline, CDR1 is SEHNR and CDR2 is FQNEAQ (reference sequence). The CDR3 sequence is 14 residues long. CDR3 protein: CASSLEGGFYEQYF. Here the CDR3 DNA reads TGTGCCAGCAGCTTAGAGGGGGGGTTCTACGAGCAGTACTTC. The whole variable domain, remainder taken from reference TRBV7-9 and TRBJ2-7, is DTGVSQNPRHKITKRGQNVTFRCDPISEHNRLYWYRQTLGQGPEFLTYFQNEAQLEKSRLLSDRFSAERPKGSFSTLEIQRTEQGDSAMYLCASSLEGGFYEQYFGPGTRLTVT.